This T cell receptor beta chain was recovered during a study of cytomegalovirus exposure and HLA in healthy donors. Points from the study as a whole: A later analysis revealed that TCR association rates differed between HLA loci, peaking at DRB1 and bottoming out at HLA-C. Per a later analysis, about 15,000 TCR beta sequences showed association with HLA alleles at 0.05 false discovery rate. In a later analysis, compared with equally common non-associated chains, HLA-associated beta chains were more expanded. Donors were assumed by presence/absence analyses to have roughly uniform sequencing depth.

Turning to this clone: Its antigen is still unknown.

The PCR used 60 Vbeta and 13 Jbeta primers. Here immunoSEQ multiplex PCR was the method, and the copy in TCRdb shows in-frame clones only, minus some. The sample gives some 77,000 clones, 75% to 90% of which show up once; about 32% is in the top ten. Germline-derived CDR1 and CDR2 are SGHRS and YFSETQ. CDR3 length: 15 amino acids. Trimming cost V 3 bases and J 2 bases; bases outside gene matches: 5. The sequence was obtained from a man between 45 and 60 years old in good health and CMV-seropositive. Sample: PBMCs. V usage is TRBV5-1 and J usage is TRBJ2-5, with 9 bases matching TRBD1. CDR3 nucleotides: TGCGCCAGCAGCTCCGGGACAGGGACTCAAGAGACCCAGTACTTC. Amino acid sequence: CASSSGTGTQETQYF.